This T cell receptor (beta chain) was retrieved from a study of blood T cell repertoires in COVID-19. Overall study context: The cDNA or gDNA used as material had been derived from T cells, B-cell-depleted T cells, or PBMCs.

Measured with immunoSEQ multiplex PCR; TCRdb has only the in-frame clones, and not every one. The table lists 200,000 to 300,000 clones, less than 90% of them singletons. From germline, CDR1 is KGHSH and CDR2 LQKENI. V lost 3 bases and J lost 1, with 15 bases in between. CDR3 length: 16 residues. Sequencing input: peripheral blood. This sequence was found in a man in his sixties with acute or convalescent COVID-19. J is TRBJ1-1 and V is TRBV18; D call uncertain. The CDR3 loop is CASSPLRWQENTEAFF. The CDR3 DNA reads TGTGCCAGCTCACCCCTAAGGTGGCAGGAGAACACTGAAGCTTTCTTT.